This entry describes one T cell receptor beta chain. As yet, its antigen is unknown. The record originates from a study of response to subunit inactivated influenza vaccine. Study results and limitations: Authors suggested that a seasonal influenza vaccination recruits few new T cells each time.

TCRdb independently ran MiXCR on the RT-PCR reads; one entry per CDR3 protein. This table has hundreds of thousands of distinct CDR3 sequences, less than 20% appearing once. There are 21 residues in the CDR3. The J segment lost 0 bases and the V segment lost 3 bases, leaving 18 bases of the junction unmatched. CDR1 is SGHAT and CDR2 is FQDESV in the germline V gene (reference sequence). The starting material was PBMCs from blood, obtained less than 13 days after vaccination. This clonotype was obtained from a man aged 50 or older who received an inactivated influenza vaccine. The chain is built from TRBV11-1 and TRBJ2-7; 12 bases are a match to TRBD2. CDR3: CASSLVVAGRETSGSSYEQYF. DNA for the CDR3: TGTGCCAGCAGCTTGGTAGTCGCTGGCCGGGAGACTAGCGGGAGCTCCTACGAGCAGTACTTC.